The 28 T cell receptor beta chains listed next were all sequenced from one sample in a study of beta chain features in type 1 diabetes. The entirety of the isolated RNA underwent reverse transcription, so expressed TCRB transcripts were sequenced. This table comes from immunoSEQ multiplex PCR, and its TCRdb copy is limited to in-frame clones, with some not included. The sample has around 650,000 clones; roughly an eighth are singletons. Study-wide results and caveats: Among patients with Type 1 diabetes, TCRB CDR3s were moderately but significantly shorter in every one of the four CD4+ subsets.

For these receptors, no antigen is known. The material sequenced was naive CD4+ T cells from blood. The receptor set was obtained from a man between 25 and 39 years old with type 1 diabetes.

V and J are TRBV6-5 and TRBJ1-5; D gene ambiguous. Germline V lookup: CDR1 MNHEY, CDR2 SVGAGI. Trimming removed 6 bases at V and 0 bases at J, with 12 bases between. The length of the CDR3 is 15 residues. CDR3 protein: CASSPHGSSNQPQHF. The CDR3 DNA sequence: TGTGCCAGCAGCCCCCATGGGTCTAGCAATCAGCCCCAGCATTTT.

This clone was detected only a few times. Here the CDR3 DNA reads TGTGCCATTTCCGGGACAGGGGGCGTTCAGCCCCAGCATTTT. It is translated as CAISGTGGVQPQHF. The chain couples TRBV19 to TRBJ1-5; 12 bases are shared with TRBD1. Trimming took 10 bases from V and 6 from J; bases not matched to a gene: 7. From germline, CDR1 is LNHDA and CDR2 SQIVND (reference sequence). CDR3 size: 14 residues.

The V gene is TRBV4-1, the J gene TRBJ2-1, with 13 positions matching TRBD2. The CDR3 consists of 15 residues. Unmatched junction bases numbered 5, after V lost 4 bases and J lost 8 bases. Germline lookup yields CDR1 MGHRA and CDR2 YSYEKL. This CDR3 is CASSLLAGGYYEQFF. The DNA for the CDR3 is TGCGCCAGCAGCCTACTAGCGGGGGGGTACTATGAGCAGTTCTTC.

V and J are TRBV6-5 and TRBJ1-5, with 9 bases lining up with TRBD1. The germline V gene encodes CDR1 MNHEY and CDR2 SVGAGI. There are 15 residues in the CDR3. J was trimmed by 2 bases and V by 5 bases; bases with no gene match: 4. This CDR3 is CASSLQGAGNQPQHF. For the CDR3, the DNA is TGTGCCAGCAGTCTACAGGGGGCAGGCAATCAGCCCCAGCATTTT.

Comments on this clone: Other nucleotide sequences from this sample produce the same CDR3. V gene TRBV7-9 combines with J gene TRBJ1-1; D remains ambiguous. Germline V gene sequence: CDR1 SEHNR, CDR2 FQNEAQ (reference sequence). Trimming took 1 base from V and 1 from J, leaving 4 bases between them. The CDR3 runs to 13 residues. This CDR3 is CASSLDPNTEAFF. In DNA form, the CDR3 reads TGTGCCAGCAGCTTAGACCCGAACACTGAAGCTTTCTTT.

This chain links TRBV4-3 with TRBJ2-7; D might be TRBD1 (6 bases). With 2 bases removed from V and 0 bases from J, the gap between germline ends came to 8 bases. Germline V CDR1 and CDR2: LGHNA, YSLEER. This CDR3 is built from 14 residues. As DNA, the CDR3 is TGCGCCAGCAGCCAACGGGACAACTCCTACGAGCAGTACTTC. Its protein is CASSQRDNSYEQYF.

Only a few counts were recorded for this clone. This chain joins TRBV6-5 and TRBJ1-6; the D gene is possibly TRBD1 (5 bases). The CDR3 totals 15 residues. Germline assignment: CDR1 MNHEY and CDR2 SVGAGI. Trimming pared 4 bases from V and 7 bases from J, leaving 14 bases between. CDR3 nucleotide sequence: TGTGCCAGCAGTTCCTCGGGACTAAGCAATTCACCCCTCCACTTT. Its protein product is CASSSSGLSNSPLHF.

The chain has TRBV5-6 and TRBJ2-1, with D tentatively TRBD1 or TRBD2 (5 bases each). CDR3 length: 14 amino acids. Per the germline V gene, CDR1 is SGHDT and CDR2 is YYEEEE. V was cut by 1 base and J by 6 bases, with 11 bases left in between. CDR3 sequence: CASSLYGAGNEQFF. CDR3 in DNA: TGTGCCAGCAGCTTGTACGGGGCCGGCAATGAGCAGTTCTTC.

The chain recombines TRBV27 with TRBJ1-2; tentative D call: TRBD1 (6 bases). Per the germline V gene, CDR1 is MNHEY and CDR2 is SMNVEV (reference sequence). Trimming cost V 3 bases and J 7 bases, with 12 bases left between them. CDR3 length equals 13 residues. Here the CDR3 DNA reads TGTGCCAGCAGTTTTGGGGGGCGCCTTGGCTACACCTTC. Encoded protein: CASSFGGRLGYTF.

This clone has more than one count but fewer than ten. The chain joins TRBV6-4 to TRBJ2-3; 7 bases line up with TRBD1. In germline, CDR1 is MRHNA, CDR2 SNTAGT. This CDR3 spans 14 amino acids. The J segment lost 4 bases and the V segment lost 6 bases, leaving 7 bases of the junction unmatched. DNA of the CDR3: TGTGCCAGCAGCCGACAGGGACCGGCAGATACGCAGTATTTT. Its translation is CASSRQGPADTQYF.

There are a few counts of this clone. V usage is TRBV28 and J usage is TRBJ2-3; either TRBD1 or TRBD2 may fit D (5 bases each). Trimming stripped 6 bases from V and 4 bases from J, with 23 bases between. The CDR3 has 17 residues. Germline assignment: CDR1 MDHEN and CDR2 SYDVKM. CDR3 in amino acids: CASSPGARVISSDTQYF. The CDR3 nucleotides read TGTGCCAGCAGCCCCGGGGCGCGGGTGATATCTTCAGATACGCAGTATTTT.

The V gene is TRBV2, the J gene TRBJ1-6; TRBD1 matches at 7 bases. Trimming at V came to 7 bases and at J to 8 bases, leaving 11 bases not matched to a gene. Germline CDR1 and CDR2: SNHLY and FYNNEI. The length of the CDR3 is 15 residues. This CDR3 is CASILITGAHSPLHF. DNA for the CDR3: TGTGCCAGCATTTTGATCACAGGGGCACATTCACCCCTCCACTTT.

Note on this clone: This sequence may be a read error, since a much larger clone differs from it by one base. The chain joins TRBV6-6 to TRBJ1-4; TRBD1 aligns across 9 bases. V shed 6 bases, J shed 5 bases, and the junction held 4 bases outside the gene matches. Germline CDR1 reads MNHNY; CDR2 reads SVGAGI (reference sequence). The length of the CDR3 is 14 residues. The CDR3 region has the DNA TGTGCCAGCAGACCCGGGACAGGGAATGAAAAACTGTTTTTT. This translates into CASRPGTGNEKLFF.

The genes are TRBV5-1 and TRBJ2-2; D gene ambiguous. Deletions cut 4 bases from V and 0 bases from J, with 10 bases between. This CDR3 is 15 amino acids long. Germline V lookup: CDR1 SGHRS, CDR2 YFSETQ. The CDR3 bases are TGCGCCAGCAGCCCACAGTATACGAACACCGGGGAGCTGTTTTTT. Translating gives CASSPQYTNTGELFF.

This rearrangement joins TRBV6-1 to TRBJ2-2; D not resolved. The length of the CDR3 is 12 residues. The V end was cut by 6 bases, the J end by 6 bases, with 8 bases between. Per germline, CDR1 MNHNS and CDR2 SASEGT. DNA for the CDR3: TGTGCCAGCAGGCCTGGGGCCGGGGAGCTGTTTTTT. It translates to CASRPGAGELFF.

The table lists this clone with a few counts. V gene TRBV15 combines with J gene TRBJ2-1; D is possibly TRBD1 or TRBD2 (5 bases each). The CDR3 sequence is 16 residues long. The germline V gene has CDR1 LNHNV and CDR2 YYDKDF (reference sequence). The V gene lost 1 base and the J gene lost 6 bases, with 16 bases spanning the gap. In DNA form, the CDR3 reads TGTGCCACCAGCAGAGGGGCCCAGGGAGTGTTCAATGAGCAGTTCTTC. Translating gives CATSRGAQGVFNEQFF.

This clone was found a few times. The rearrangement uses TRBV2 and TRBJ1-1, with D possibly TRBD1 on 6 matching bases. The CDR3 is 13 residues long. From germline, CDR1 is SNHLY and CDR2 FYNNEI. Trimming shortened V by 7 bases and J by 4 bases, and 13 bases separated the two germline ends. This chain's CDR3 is CASTGGGGTEAFF. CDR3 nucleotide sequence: TGTGCCAGCACCGGTGGGGGCGGCACTGAAGCTTTCTTT.

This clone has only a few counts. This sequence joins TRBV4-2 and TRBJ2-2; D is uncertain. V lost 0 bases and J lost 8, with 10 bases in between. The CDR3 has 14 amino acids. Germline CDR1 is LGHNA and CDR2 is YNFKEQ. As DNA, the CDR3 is TGTGCCAGCAGCCAAGATCCACCTCTGGGGGAGCTGTTTTTT. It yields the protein CASSQDPPLGELFF.

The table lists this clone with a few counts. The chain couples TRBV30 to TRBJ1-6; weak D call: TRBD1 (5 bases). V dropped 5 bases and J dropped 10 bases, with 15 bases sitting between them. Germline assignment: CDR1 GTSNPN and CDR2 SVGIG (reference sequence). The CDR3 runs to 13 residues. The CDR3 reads CAWARRGGSPLHF. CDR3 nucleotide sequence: TGTGCCTGGGCGAGGCGGGGCGGCTCACCCCTCCACTTT.

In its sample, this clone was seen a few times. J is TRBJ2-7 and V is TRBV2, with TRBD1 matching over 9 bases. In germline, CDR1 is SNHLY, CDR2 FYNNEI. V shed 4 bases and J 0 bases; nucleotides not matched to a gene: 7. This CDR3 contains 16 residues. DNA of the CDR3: TGTGCCAGCAGTGCTCCCACGACAGGGGGCTCCTACGAGCAGTACTTC. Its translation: CASSAPTTGGSYEQYF. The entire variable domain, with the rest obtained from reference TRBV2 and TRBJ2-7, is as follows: EPEVTQTPSHQVTQMGQEVILRCVPISNHLYFYWYRQILGQKVEFLVSFYNNEISEKSEIFDDQFSVERPDGSNFTLKIRSTKLEDSAMYFCASSAPTTGGSYEQYFGPGTRLTVT.

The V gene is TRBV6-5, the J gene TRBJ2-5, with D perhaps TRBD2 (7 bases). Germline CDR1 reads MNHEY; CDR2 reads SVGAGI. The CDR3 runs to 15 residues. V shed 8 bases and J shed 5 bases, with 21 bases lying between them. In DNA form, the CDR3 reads TGTGCCAGCTGGACTAGACAGGTTTTATGGGAGACCCAGTACTTC. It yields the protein CASWTRQVLWETQYF.

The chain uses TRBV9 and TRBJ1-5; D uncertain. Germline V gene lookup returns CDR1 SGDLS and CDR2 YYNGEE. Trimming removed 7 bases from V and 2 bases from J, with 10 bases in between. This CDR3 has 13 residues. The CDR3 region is CASGSIGNQPQHF. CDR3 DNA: TGTGCCAGCGGGTCGATAGGCAATCAGCCCCAGCATTTT.

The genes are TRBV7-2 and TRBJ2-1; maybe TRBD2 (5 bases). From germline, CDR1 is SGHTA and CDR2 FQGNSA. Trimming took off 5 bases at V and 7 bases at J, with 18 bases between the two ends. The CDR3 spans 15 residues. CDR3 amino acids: CASSRDGPRRNEQFF. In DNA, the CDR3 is TGTGCCAGCAGCCGCGACGGGCCGAGGAGGAATGAGCAGTTCTTC.

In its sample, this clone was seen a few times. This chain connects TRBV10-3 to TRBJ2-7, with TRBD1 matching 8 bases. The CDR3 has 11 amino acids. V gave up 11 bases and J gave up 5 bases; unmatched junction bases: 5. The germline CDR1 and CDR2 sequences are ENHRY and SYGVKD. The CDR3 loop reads CASTGVHEQYF. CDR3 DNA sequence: TGTGCCTCGACAGGGGTCCACGAGCAGTACTTC.

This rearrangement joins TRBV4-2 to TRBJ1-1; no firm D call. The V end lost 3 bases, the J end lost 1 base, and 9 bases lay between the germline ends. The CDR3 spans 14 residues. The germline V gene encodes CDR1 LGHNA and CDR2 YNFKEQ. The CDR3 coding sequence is TGTGCCAGCAGCCAGGCGACGGCGAACACTGAAGCTTTCTTT. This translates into CASSQATANTEAFF.

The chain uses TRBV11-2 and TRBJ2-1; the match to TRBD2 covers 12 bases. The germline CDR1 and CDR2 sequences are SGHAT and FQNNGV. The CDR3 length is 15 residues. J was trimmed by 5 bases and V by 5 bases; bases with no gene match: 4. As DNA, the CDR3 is TGTGCCAGCAGCGCACTAGCGGGGGGTAACAATGAGCAGTTCTTC. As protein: CASSALAGGNNEQFF.

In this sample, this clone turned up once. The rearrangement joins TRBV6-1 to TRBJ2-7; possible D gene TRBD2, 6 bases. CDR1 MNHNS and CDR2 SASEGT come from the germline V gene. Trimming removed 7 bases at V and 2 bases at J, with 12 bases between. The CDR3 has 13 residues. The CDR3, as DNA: TGTGCCAGCAAAGGGGCGGGAACCTACGAGCAGTACTTC. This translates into CASKGAGTYEQYF.

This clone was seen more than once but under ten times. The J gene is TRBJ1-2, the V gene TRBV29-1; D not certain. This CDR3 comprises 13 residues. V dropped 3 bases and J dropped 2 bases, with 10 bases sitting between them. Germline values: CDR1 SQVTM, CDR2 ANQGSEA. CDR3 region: CSVDSATNYGYTF. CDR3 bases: TGCAGCGTTGATTCGGCAACCAACTATGGCTACACCTTC.